This T cell receptor (beta chain) was sequenced during a study of T cells after yellow fever vaccination. In this sample, this clonotype turned up many times. Trimming removed 3 bases at V and 0 bases at J, with 12 bases between. The CDR3 length is 16 residues. TCRdb recomputed calls from the 5' RACE reads with MiXCR, one row per CDR3 protein. This repertoire shows 300,000 to 400,000 distinct CDR3 sequences, 7% to 10% found once; its top ten account for 17%. The clonotype was recovered from a man younger than 35 who received the YFV17D yellow fever vaccine. The gene calls are TRBV12-3 or TRBV12-4 and TRBJ2-4; tentative D call: TRBD2 (5 bases). The material was PBMCs, obtained 45 days after the first yellow fever vaccination. The CDR3 DNA reads as TGTGCCAGCAGTTTCTCGGGGTCCCTAGCCAAAAACATTCAGTACTTC. It yields the protein CASSFSGSLAKNIQYF.